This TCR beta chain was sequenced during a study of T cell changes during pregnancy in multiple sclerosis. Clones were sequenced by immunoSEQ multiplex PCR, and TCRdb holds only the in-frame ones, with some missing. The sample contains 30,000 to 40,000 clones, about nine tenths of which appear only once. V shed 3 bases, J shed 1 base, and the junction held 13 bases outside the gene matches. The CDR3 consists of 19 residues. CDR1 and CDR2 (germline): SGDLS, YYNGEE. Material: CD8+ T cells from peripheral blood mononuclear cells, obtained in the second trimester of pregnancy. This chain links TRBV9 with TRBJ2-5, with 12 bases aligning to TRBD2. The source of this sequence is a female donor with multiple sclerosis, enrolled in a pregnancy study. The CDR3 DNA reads TGTGCCAGCAGCGCCTTGGGCGGACTAGCGGGGAGGCCCCAAGAGACCCAGTACTTC. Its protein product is CASSALGGLAGRPQETQYF.